The 19 T cell receptor beta chains listed next were all sequenced from one sample in a study of cytomegalovirus exposure and HLA in healthy donors. With 60 Vbeta and 13 Jbeta primers, the PCR was carried out. TCRdb keeps only in-frame clones here, not all; method: immunoSEQ multiplex PCR. The data hold under 130,000 clones, with 15% observed a single time. Sequenced material: PBMCs. The receptors here all came from a female donor in good health and CMV-seronegative.

The rearrangement links TRBV19 to TRBJ1-5; a weak D match, TRBD1 (6 bases). The length of the CDR3 is 15 residues. Germline assignment: CDR1 LNHDA and CDR2 SQIVND (reference sequence). Trimming cost V 3 bases and J 6 bases, with 15 bases left between them. DNA of the CDR3: TGTGCCAGTAGTATTGACAGGCTTGTAAGTCAGCCCCAGCATTTT. Translation gives CASSIDRLVSQPQHF.

There are a few counts of this clone. The rearrangement links TRBV30 to TRBJ1-4; D ambiguous. Trimming pared 3 bases from V and 4 bases from J, leaving 9 bases between. The CDR3 totals 13 residues. CDR1 and CDR2 from the germline V gene are GTSNPN and SVGIG (reference sequence). CDR3 DNA sequence: TGTGCCTGGAGCCTCCGGGATAATGAAAAACTGTTTTTT. Translated: CAWSLRDNEKLFF.

This clone was counted between two and nine times. V gene TRBV21-1 combines with J gene TRBJ2-7; no DNA check was done on the table's D call, TRBD1. TRBV21-1 is flagged as a pseudogene. This CDR3 contains 12 residues. In DNA, the CDR3 is TGTGCCAGCAGCAAACAGGGTGACGAGCAGTACTTC. This encodes CASSKQGDEQYF.

The rearrangement joins TRBV2 to TRBJ1-5; D might be TRBD1 (6 bases). Trimming removed 4 bases from V and 0 bases from J, with 7 bases in between. The germline V gene has CDR1 SNHLY and CDR2 FYNNEI. There are 14 residues in the CDR3. The CDR3 region has the DNA TGTGCCAGCAGTGTCAGGGGTAGCAATCAGCCCCAGCATTTT. This translates into CASSVRGSNQPQHF. Using reference TRBV2 and TRBJ1-5 for the parts outside the CDR3, the full variable domain is EPEVTQTPSHQVTQMGQEVILRCVPISNHLYFYWYRQILGQKVEFLVSFYNNEISEKSEIFDDQFSVERPDGSNFTLKIRSTKLEDSAMYFCASSVRGSNQPQHFGDGTRLSIL.

The chain is built from TRBV2 and TRBJ1-4; 11 nucleotides agree with TRBD1. The CDR3 contains 12 residues. V lost 6 bases and J lost 13; bases outside the gene matches: 4. Per the germline V gene, CDR1 is SNHLY and CDR2 is FYNNEI. The CDR3 DNA follows: TGTGCCAGCAGCTCCGGGACAGGGGGACTGTTTTTT. Translating it yields CASSSGTGGLFF.

This clone was seen a handful of times. The chain is built from TRBV5-8 and TRBJ2-3, with D perhaps TRBD2 (7 bases). Deletions cut 7 bases from V and 15 bases from J, with 15 bases between. Germline V CDR1 and CDR2: SGHTS, YDEGEE. This CDR3 is 10 amino acids long. CDR3 nucleotide sequence: TGTGCCAGCGGTCTGAGGGGGGGATATTTT. It specifies CASGLRGGYF.

This clone was picked up a small number of times. The chain carries TRBV7-2 and TRBJ2-1; 8 positions agree with TRBD2. CDR1 is SGHTA and CDR2 is FQGNSA in the germline V gene. With 5 bases clipped from V and 12 bases from J, the junction kept 6 bases outside the gene matches. The CDR3 consists of 12 residues. CDR3 in amino acids: CASSPSSGRQFF. The CDR3 DNA sequence: TGTGCCAGCAGCCCCTCTAGCGGGCGGCAGTTCTTC.

In its sample, this clone was seen a few times. The genes are TRBV5-1 and TRBJ2-5, with 9 bases lining up with TRBD1. The CDR3 contains 16 residues. Germline V gives CDR1 SGHRS, CDR2 YFSETQ. The junction had 7 bases not matched to a gene; V was cut back by 0 bases and J by 4 bases. The CDR3 DNA reads as TGCGCCAGCAGCTTGGAACCGGGACAGGGTATAGAGACCCAGTACTTC. It specifies CASSLEPGQGIETQYF.

This sequence joins TRBV7-9 and TRBJ2-1; TRBD1 matches 7 bases. The CDR3 consists of 14 residues. The germline gives CDR1 SEHNR, CDR2 FQNEAQ (reference sequence). The trim removed 4 bases at V and 6 bases at J, leaving 6 bases unmatched. DNA for the CDR3: TGTGCCAGCAGCTCTTACAGGGGCCCCAATGAGCAGTTCTTC. Amino acid sequence: CASSSYRGPNEQFF.

There are a few counts of this clone. This rearrangement joins TRBV1 to TRBJ1-1. TRBV1 is marked as a pseudogene. The CDR3 spans 12 residues. CDR3 region: CTSSHCSGEAFF. Here the CDR3 DNA reads TGCACCAGCAGCCATTGCTCCGGTGAAGCTTTCTTT.

This clone is termed medium-sized. V gene TRBV6-5 combines with J gene TRBJ2-1; maybe TRBD1 (5 bases). Germline V gene sequence: CDR1 MNHEY, CDR2 SVGAGI. V was clipped by 5 bases and J by 1 base, with 9 bases between them. This CDR3 comprises 14 residues. The CDR3 DNA follows: TGTGCCAGCAGTACACAGGAATCCTACAATGAGCAGTTCTTC. It specifies CASSTQESYNEQFF.

The chain has TRBV18 and TRBJ1-1; 8 bases line up with TRBD1. V shed 4 bases, J shed 4 bases, and the junction held 5 bases outside the gene matches. The CDR3 has 14 residues. Germline V CDR1 and CDR2: KGHSH, LQKENI. CDR3 sequence (DNA): TGTGCCAGCTCACGAAGACAGGGGAGCACTGAAGCTTTCTTT. Its protein is CASSRRQGSTEAFF. The variable domain in full, completed from reference TRBV18 and TRBJ1-1, reads NAGVMQNPRHLVRRRGQEARLRCSPMKGHSHVYWYRQLPEEGLKFMVYLQKENIIDESGMPKERFSAEFPKEGPSILRIQQVVRGDSAAYFCASSRRQGSTEAFFGQGTRLTVV.

The gene calls are TRBV7-6 and TRBJ2-7; 8 bases are shared with TRBD2. This CDR3 is 15 amino acids long. J gave up 0 bases and V 3 bases, and 4 bases lay outside the gene matches. From germline, CDR1 is SGHVS and CDR2 FNYEAQ. The CDR3 sequence: CASSFGGDLSYEQYF. The CDR3, as DNA: TGTGCCAGCAGCTTCGGGGGGGACCTCTCCTACGAGCAGTACTTC.

This chain links TRBV2 with TRBJ2-1; perhaps TRBD2 as D (6 bases). V dropped 6 bases and J dropped 5 bases, with 17 bases sitting between them. Germline V lookup: CDR1 SNHLY, CDR2 FYNNEI. The CDR3 spans 15 residues. CDR3 sequence: CASRRLVLEDNEQFF. For the CDR3, the DNA is TGTGCCAGCAGGCGACTAGTTTTAGAGGACAATGAGCAGTTCTTC.

V and J are TRBV5-1 and TRBJ2-5; 13 nucleotides agree with TRBD2. Germline-derived CDR1 and CDR2 are SGHRS and YFSETQ. This CDR3 contains 17 residues. With V trimmed by 3 bases and J by 7 bases, 12 bases remained unmatched. CDR3 sequence (DNA): TGCGCCAGCAGCTCCACTACTAGCGGGGGGGCCCGTGGGACCCAGTACTTC. It is translated as CASSSTTSGGARGTQYF.

The chain links TRBV29-1 to TRBJ2-3; 10 bases match TRBD2. CDR1 is SQVTM, CDR2 ANQGSEA, per germline. After removal of 7 bases from V and 5 bases from J, the junction contained 18 bases not matched to a gene. The CDR3 runs 17 residues. CDR3 sequence reads: CSATSGREGGTRDTQYF. The CDR3 bases are TGCAGCGCGACTAGCGGGCGGGAGGGTGGGACGCGAGATACGCAGTATTTT.

Regarding this clone: An end of the junction does not agree with germline; a read error may underlie this. This chain joins TRBV7-7 and TRBJ2-1; 8 bases are shared with TRBD2. CDR3 length equals 13 residues. Germline V gene data show CDR1 as SSHAT and CDR2 as FNYEAQ (reference sequence). The CDR3 here is CASSLGTRLEQFF. The CDR3 coding sequence is TGTGCTAGCAGCTTAGGGACTAGACTTGAGCAGTTCTTC.

The table lists this clone with a few counts. The chain joins TRBV15 to TRBJ2-1, with D maybe TRBD2 (5 bases). Trimming shortened V by 4 bases and J by 4 bases, and 8 bases separated the two germline ends. Germline V gene data show CDR1 as LNHNV and CDR2 as YYDKDF (reference sequence). This CDR3 is built from 13 residues. CDR3 in amino acids: CATSIGRYNEQFF. The DNA of the CDR3 is TGTGCCACCAGCATAGGGAGATACAATGAGCAGTTCTTC.

The genes are TRBV5-6 and TRBJ2-1; 11 positions agree with TRBD2. Trimming at V came to 0 bases and at J to 8 bases, leaving 10 bases not matched to a gene. This CDR3 has 17 amino acids. Germline-derived CDR1 and CDR2 are SGHDT and YYEEEE. Written as DNA, the CDR3 is TGTGCCAGCAGCTTGGGGCCGACTAGCGGGGTTTACGATGAGCAGTTCTTC. It codes for CASSLGPTSGVYDEQFF.